The 31 T cell receptor beta chains below were found in one sample sequenced in a study of technical replicates of blood from a few donors (dated by TCRdb to the late 2010s). The method was the immunoSEQ multiplex PCR assay. TCRdb re-hosts the immuneACCESS table, in-frame sequences only. Its copies lack some clones; in the studies checked, an unresolved V gene accounts for under half of them, and the cause for the rest is not known. Across this sample there are about 59,000 clones, with roughly 89% seen only once. The biggest ten clones account for under 6.5% of the sample. Material: PBMCs. The receptor source for this set is a human donor in good health. Some clones in this sample may be carry-over from other donors' samples.

V usage is TRBV2 and J usage is TRBJ1-5, with unresolved D. The length of the CDR3 is 14 residues. Germline CDR1 SNHLY, CDR2 FYNNEI. V lost 8 bases to trimming and J lost 2 bases, with 13 bases between them. The CDR3 region has the DNA TGTGCCAGCCGTTTTGGTACGGGCAATCAGCCCCAGCATTTT. It translates to CASRFGTGNQPQHF.

The V and J genes are TRBV5-1 and TRBJ2-7; D ambiguous. Trimming pared 1 base from V and 0 bases from J, leaving 8 bases between. There are 14 residues in the CDR3. Germline-derived CDR1 and CDR2 are SGHRS and YFSETQ. CDR3 DNA: TGCGCCAGCAGCTTGTTCTCCTTCTCCTACGAGCAGTACTTC. Translation gives CASSLFSFSYEQYF.

CDR3: CASRTGVGQPQHF. Written as DNA, the CDR3 is TGTGCCAGCAGGACAGGGGTGGGTCAGCCCCAGCATTTT. This chain uses TRBV6-1 with TRBJ1-5; TRBD1 agrees at 8 bases. The junction had 4 bases not matched to a gene; V was cut back by 6 bases and J by 6 bases. There are 13 residues in the CDR3. CDR1 is MNHNS and CDR2 is SASEGT in the germline V gene.

The chain has TRBV7-6 and TRBJ2-3, with unresolved D. From germline, CDR1 is SGHVS and CDR2 FNYEAQ. V gave up 4 bases and J gave up 2 bases, with 4 bases separating them. This CDR3 spans 12 amino acids. CDR3: CASSSLTDTQYF. Here the CDR3 DNA reads TGTGCCAGCAGCTCCCTCACAGATACGCAGTATTTT.

This chain links TRBV2 with TRBJ2-7; no firm D call. V was cut by 8 bases and J by 3 bases, with 8 bases left in between. The CDR3 runs 11 residues. Germline V gene lookup returns CDR1 SNHLY and CDR2 FYNNEI. CDR3 nucleotide sequence: TGTGCCAGCCAATTTAGCTACGAGCAGTACTTC. This sequence encodes CASQFSYEQYF.

The genes are TRBV5-6 and TRBJ1-2, with 9 nucleotides matching TRBD1. CDR3 size: 15 residues. The J segment lost 5 bases and the V segment lost 7 bases, leaving 12 bases of the junction unmatched. Per the germline V gene, CDR1 is SGHDT and CDR2 is YYEEEE. The CDR3 here is CASARGSGTGYGYTF. The CDR3 DNA reads TGTGCCAGCGCTAGGGGATCCGGGACAGGGTATGGCTACACCTTC.

CDR3 in amino acids: CASSPTSGGAFSYNEQFF. The CDR3 DNA reads as TGTGCCAGCAGCCCGACTAGCGGGGGGGCCTTCTCCTACAATGAGCAGTTCTTC. This chain joins TRBV7-3 and TRBJ2-1; TRBD2 matches at 14 bases. With 5 bases clipped from V and 0 bases from J, the junction kept 6 bases outside the gene matches. The germline CDR1 and CDR2 sequences are SGHTA and FQGTGA. The CDR3 loop spans 18 amino acids.

The chain links TRBV4-1 to TRBJ2-7, with 7 positions matching TRBD1. The V gene end was trimmed by 0 bases and the J gene end by 3 bases; junction bases not matched to a gene: 5. CDR3 length: 15 amino acids. CDR1 and CDR2 (germline): MGHRA, YSYEKL. CDR3 sequence: CASSQDAGTDYEQYF. For the CDR3, the DNA is TGCGCCAGCAGCCAAGATGCCGGGACAGACTACGAGCAGTACTTC.

The rearrangement joins TRBV5-4 to TRBJ1-3; D may be TRBD1 (6 bases). Germline CDR1 reads SGHNT; CDR2 reads YYREEE (reference sequence). V shed 6 bases and J shed 0 bases, with 13 bases lying between them. The length of the CDR3 is 15 residues. CDR3 region: CASKGGGVSGNTIYF. The CDR3 DNA reads as TGTGCCAGCAAAGGGGGGGGTGTCTCTGGAAACACCATATATTTT.

The V gene is TRBV5-1, the J gene TRBJ2-7; D is possibly TRBD1 (6 bases). Germline lookup yields CDR1 SGHRS and CDR2 YFSETQ. The CDR3 consists of 15 residues. V lost 0 bases and J lost 2, with 12 bases in between. CDR3 sequence reads: CASSLVPGVAYEQYF. In DNA, the CDR3 is TGCGCCAGCAGCTTGGTGCCAGGGGTCGCCTACGAGCAGTACTTC.

The chain recombines TRBV11-2 with TRBJ2-7, with 11 nucleotides matching TRBD1. The CDR3 has 16 amino acids. Germline V gene lookup returns CDR1 SGHAT and CDR2 FQNNGV. V was clipped by 3 bases and J by 6 bases; unmatched bases: 10. CDR3 in DNA: TGTGCCAGCAGCTTGCGTCGGACAGGGGGCGCGGCCGAGCAGTACTTC. Protein product: CASSLRRTGGAAEQYF.

The V gene is TRBV10-3, the J gene TRBJ2-1; 7 nucleotides agree with TRBD2. Germline trimming cut 7 bases from V and 4 bases from J; bases unmatched to any gene: 7. The V gene's germline CDR1 is ENHRY and CDR2 SYGVKD. This CDR3 is built from 14 residues. The CDR3 spells CAITGTTVYNEQFF. The CDR3 region has the DNA TGTGCCATCACCGGGACTACCGTATACAATGAGCAGTTCTTC.

The V and J genes are TRBV15 and TRBJ2-3; 8 nucleotides match TRBD1. This CDR3 contains 16 residues. CDR1 is LNHNV and CDR2 is YYDKDF in the germline V gene (reference sequence). With 3 bases clipped from V and 2 bases from J, the junction kept 7 bases outside the gene matches. The CDR3 DNA reads as TGTGCCACCAGCAGTGGCGACAGGGGCCTCACAGATACGCAGTATTTT. It translates to CATSSGDRGLTDTQYF.

V and J are TRBV11-2 and TRBJ2-1, with 14 bases identical to TRBD2. J lost 10 bases, V lost 5 bases, and 10 bases had no gene match. The CDR3 loop spans 16 amino acids. CDR1 SGHAT and CDR2 FQNNGV come from the germline V gene. CDR3 bases: TGTGCCAGCAGCCCATCGACTAGCGGGAGGGCCTCCGAGCAGTTCTTC. Translation: CASSPSTSGRASEQFF.

V usage is TRBV30 and J usage is TRBJ2-1; 11 bases are shared with TRBD2. Unmatched junction bases numbered 7, after V lost 0 bases and J lost 6 bases. Germline values: CDR1 GTSNPN, CDR2 SVGIG (reference sequence). The length of the CDR3 is 16 residues. The CDR3: CAWSVQLAGVLNEQFF. The CDR3 coding sequence is TGTGCCTGGAGTGTACAACTAGCGGGAGTTCTCAATGAGCAGTTCTTC. Full variable domain (rest looked up from reference TRBV30 and TRBJ2-1): SQTIHQWPATLVQPVGSPLSLECTVEGTSNPNLYWYRQAAGRGLQLLFYSVGIGQISSEVPQNLSASRPQDRQFILSSKKLLLSDSGFYLCAWSVQLAGVLNEQFFGPGTRLTVL.

V is TRBV9 and J is TRBJ2-5; D possibly corresponds to TRBD2 (6 bases). Germline V CDR1 and CDR2: SGDLS, YYNGEE. V dropped 4 bases and J dropped 1 base, with 14 bases sitting between them. The length of the CDR3 is 15 residues. The CDR3: CASSSRGSGQETQYF. The CDR3 region has the DNA TGTGCCAGCAGCTCCCGGGGTAGCGGCCAAGAGACCCAGTACTTC. The whole variable domain, filled in from reference TRBV9 and TRBJ2-5, reads DSGVTQTPKHLITATGQRVTLRCSPRSGDLSVYWYQQSLDQGLQFLIQYYNGEERAKGNILERFSAQQFPDLHSELNLSSLELGDSALYFCASSSRGSGQETQYFGPGTRLLVL.

V gene TRBV18 combines with J gene TRBJ1-1; weak D call: TRBD1 (6 bases). This CDR3 is built from 14 residues. Germline loops: CDR1 KGHSH, CDR2 LQKENI. The V end was cut by 3 bases, the J end by 1 base, with 9 bases between. This CDR3 reads CASSPRTANTEAFF. The CDR3 coding sequence is TGTGCCAGCTCACCTAGGACAGCGAACACTGAAGCTTTCTTT.

J is TRBJ1-2 and V is TRBV25-1; a possible D gene is TRBD1 (6 bases). Trimming took off 2 bases at V and 2 bases at J, with 12 bases between the two ends. The germline CDR1 and CDR2 sequences are MGHDK and SYGVNS. CDR3 length: 15 residues. The CDR3: CASSEGGRANYGYTF. The CDR3 DNA reads TGTGCCAGCAGTGAAGGGGGCAGGGCCAACTATGGCTACACCTTC.

The rearrangement links TRBV4-3 to TRBJ2-1; D is uncertain. The length of the CDR3 is 14 residues. CDR1 LGHNA and CDR2 YSLEER come from the germline V gene. Trimming shortened V by 0 bases and J by 1 base, and 4 bases separated the two germline ends. CDR3 sequence (DNA): TGCGCCAGCAGCCAAGACCCTTCCTACAATGAGCAGTTCTTC. Translation gives CASSQDPSYNEQFF.

This clone was observed a single time. This chain joins TRBV4-3 and TRBJ2-1; TRBD2 might be the D (5 bases). The germline V gene encodes CDR1 LGHNA and CDR2 YSLEER. Trimming took 0 bases from V and 0 from J, leaving 9 bases between them. This CDR3 has 16 amino acids. CDR3 loop: CASSQDGGPSYNEQFF. CDR3 sequence (DNA): TGCGCCAGCAGCCAAGATGGCGGGCCCTCCTACAATGAGCAGTTCTTC.

The CDR3 loop is CARLAGGQYF. CDR3 DNA sequence: TGTGCCAGGCTAGCGGGGGGCCAGTACTTC. The chain couples TRBV14 to TRBJ2-4; TRBD2 aligns across 11 bases. The CDR3 is 10 amino acids. Germline assignment: CDR1 SGHDN and CDR2 FVKESK. J lost 13 bases, V lost 9 bases, and 2 bases had no gene match.

A few counts support this clone. The J gene is TRBJ2-7, the V gene TRBV11-3; no firm D call. CDR1 SGHNT and CDR2 YENEEA come from the germline V gene. The CDR3 is 14 amino acids. Trimming shortened V by 3 bases and J by 0 bases, and 9 bases separated the two germline ends. The CDR3 protein is CASSLTPSSYEQYF. Written as DNA, the CDR3 is TGTGCCAGCAGCTTGACTCCATCCTCCTACGAGCAGTACTTC.

The chain has TRBV6-5 and TRBJ1-1, with D uncertain. The CDR3 is 15 amino acids. V lost 5 bases to trimming and J lost 2 bases, with 15 bases between them. The germline V gene has CDR1 MNHEY and CDR2 SVGAGI. CDR3 sequence: CASSLLTGVNTEAFF. For the CDR3, the DNA is TGTGCCAGCAGTCTACTTACCGGGGTTAACACTGAAGCTTTCTTT.

The chain uses TRBV6-5 and TRBJ1-4; D gene uncertain. This CDR3 contains 15 residues. Trimming removed 2 bases at V and 0 bases at J, with 7 bases between. Germline V gene sequence: CDR1 MNHEY, CDR2 SVGAGI. The CDR3 nucleotides are TGTGCCAGCAGTTACCGCGGGACAACTAATGAAAAACTGTTTTTT. Translation gives CASSYRGTTNEKLFF.

V is TRBV15 and J is TRBJ1-2; 9 bases match TRBD1. This CDR3 spans 15 amino acids. Trimming at V came to 3 bases and at J to 8 bases, leaving 10 bases not matched to a gene. CDR1 LNHNV and CDR2 YYDKDF come from the germline V gene (reference sequence). The CDR3 DNA follows: TGTGCCACCAGCAGTAACACGGACAGGGGTTTAGGCTACACCTTC. This codes for CATSSNTDRGLGYTF.

The CDR3 sequence: CASGRQGAIYEQFF. CDR3 coding DNA: TGTGCCAGCGGGAGACAGGGGGCAATATATGAGCAGTTCTTC. V is TRBV5-4 and J is TRBJ2-1; 10 nucleotides agree with TRBD1. V dropped 7 bases and J dropped 8; count of bases not matched to a gene: 9. This CDR3 is 14 amino acids long. In germline, CDR1 is SGHNT, CDR2 YYREEE (reference sequence).

This clone has only a few counts. The V gene is TRBV6-6, the J gene TRBJ1-2; perhaps TRBD1 as D (5 bases). The CDR3 has 12 residues. Germline assignment: CDR1 MNHNY and CDR2 SVGAGI (reference sequence). V was pared by 6 bases and J by 6 bases, with 11 bases between. The CDR3 spells CASRGGPDGYTF. CDR3 nucleotides: TGTGCCAGCAGGGGGGGACCGGATGGCTACACCTTC.

The CDR3 bases are TGCGCCAGCAGCCAAGGTAGCGGGAGCTGGGAGACCCAGTACTTC. It codes for CASSQGSGSWETQYF. V usage is TRBV4-1 and J usage is TRBJ2-5, with TRBD2 identical over 9 bases. The CDR3 consists of 15 residues. The germline gives CDR1 MGHRA, CDR2 YSYEKL. With 1 base clipped from V and 5 bases from J, the junction kept 5 bases outside the gene matches.

This chain links TRBV5-6 with TRBJ1-4; perhaps TRBD1 as D (5 bases). CDR1 and CDR2 (germline): SGHDT, YYEEEE. The CDR3 extends over 13 amino acids. Trimming took 2 bases from V and 16 from J, leaving 18 bases between them. CDR3 in amino acids: CASSLGPGQLKFF. The CDR3 DNA sequence: TGTGCCAGCAGCTTAGGTCCCGGACAACTTAAGTTTTTT.

The rearrangement uses TRBV7-9 and TRBJ1-2; tentatively, D is TRBD1 (5 bases). CDR3 size: 13 residues. Trimming stripped 1 base from V and 5 bases from J, with 8 bases between. Germline V CDR1 and CDR2: SEHNR, FQNEAQ (reference sequence). CDR3 amino acids: CASSLDGGYGYTF. The CDR3 nucleotides read TGTGCCAGCAGCTTAGATGGGGGGTATGGCTACACCTTC.

The V gene is TRBV7-2, the J gene TRBJ2-7; TRBD1 might be the D (6 bases). This CDR3 is built from 14 residues. Trimming pared 0 bases from V and 3 bases from J, leaving 9 bases between. In germline, CDR1 is SGHTA, CDR2 FQGNSA. The CDR3 coding sequence is TGTGCCAGCAGCTTAGCGCGGACAGTCTACGAGCAGTACTTC. This encodes CASSLARTVYEQYF.